This T cell receptor (beta chain) was retrieved from a study of T-cell memory formation after mild COVID-19. The overall study: The TCR clusters were mostly specific to one donor. Study results and caveats: Researchers found some responding clones in pre-infection memory, a sign that cross-reactive memory joined. CD8+ contracting clones occupied EMRA, while CD4+ ones occupied mainly CM and EM.

Comments on this clonotype: The target antigen is unknown.

TCRalpha and TCRbeta libraries used 5'RACE with constant-segment primers and UMIs. TCRdb ran MiXCR on the 5' RACE reads and lists one entry per CDR3 protein. Here the sample spans 560,000 or so distinct CDR3 sequences, 17% being singletons. This CDR3 has 16 amino acids. Trimming at V came to 1 base and at J to 4 bases, leaving 7 bases not matched to a gene. Germline V gene lookup returns CDR1 LGHNA and CDR2 YSLEER. The clonotype originates from an adult woman who had mild COVID-19 (a few samples of this study predate the infection). Cell type and time point are not known. The J gene is TRBJ2-3, the V gene TRBV4-3, with 8 bases that match TRBD2. The sequencing sample was made of PBMCs or a T cell subset sorted from them (not recorded which). DNA of the CDR3: TGCGCCAGCAGCCAAGGCCAGGGCGGGAGGTCAGATACGCAGTATTTT. Protein: CASSQGQGGRSDTQYF.